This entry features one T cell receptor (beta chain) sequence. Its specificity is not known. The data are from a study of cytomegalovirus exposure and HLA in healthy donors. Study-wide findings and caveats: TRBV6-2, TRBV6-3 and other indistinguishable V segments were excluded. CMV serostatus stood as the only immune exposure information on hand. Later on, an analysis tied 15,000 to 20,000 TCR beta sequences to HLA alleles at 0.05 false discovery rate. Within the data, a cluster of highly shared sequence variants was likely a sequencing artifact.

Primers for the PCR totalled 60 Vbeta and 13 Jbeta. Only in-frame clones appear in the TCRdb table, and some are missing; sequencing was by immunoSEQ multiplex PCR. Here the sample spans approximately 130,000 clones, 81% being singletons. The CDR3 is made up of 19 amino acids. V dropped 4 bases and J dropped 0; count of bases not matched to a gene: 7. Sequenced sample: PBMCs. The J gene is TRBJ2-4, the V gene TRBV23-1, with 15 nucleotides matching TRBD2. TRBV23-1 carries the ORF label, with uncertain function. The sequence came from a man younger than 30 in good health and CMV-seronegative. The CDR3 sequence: CASSLGLAGGLLAKNIQYF. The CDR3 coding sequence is TGCGCCAGCAGTCTGGGACTAGCGGGGGGTCTTCTAGCCAAAAACATTCAGTACTTC.